The T cell receptor (beta chain) described here comes from a study of response to subunit inactivated influenza vaccine. General observations from the study: The authors put forward the suggestion that each seasonal influenza vaccination may bring in only a limited number of new T cells.

This CDR3 comprises 14 residues. Germline-derived CDR1 and CDR2 are ENHRY and SYGVKD. Trimming removed 2 bases at V and 3 bases at J, with 8 bases between. MiXCR was run by TCRdb on the RT-PCR reads, yielding one entry per CDR3 protein. The table includes about 520,000 distinct CDR3 sequences, roughly 7.6% detected once. For this clonotype: Its antigen is not known.

The sequence came from a man aged 45 to 70 who received an inactivated influenza vaccine. The sequencing here drew on PBMCs from blood, taken roughly 24 months after vaccination. The chain employs TRBV10-3 and TRBJ1-5; D is unresolved. The CDR3, as DNA: TGTGCCATCAGTGAGGTTTCTTTCAATCAGCCCCAGCATTTT. It codes for CAISEVSFNQPQHF.